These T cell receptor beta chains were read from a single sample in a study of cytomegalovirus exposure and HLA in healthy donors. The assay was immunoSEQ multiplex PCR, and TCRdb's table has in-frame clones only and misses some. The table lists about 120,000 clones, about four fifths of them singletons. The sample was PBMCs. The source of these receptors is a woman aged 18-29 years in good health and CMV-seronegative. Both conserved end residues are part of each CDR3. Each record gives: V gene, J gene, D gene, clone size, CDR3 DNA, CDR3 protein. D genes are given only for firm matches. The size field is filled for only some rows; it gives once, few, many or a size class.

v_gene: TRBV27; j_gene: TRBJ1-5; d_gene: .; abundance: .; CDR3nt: TGTGCCAGCAGCTCCAACAGGGCGCATCAGCCCCAGCATTTT; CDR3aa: CASSSNRAHQPQHF
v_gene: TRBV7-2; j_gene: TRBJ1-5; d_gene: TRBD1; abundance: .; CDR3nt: TGTGCCAGCAGCTTAGCCTTGGGACAGCTCAATCAGCCCCAGCATTTT; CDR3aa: CASSLALGQLNQPQHF
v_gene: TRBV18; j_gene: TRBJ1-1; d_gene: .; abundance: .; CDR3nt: TGTGCCAGCTCCCCCGCGCTGAACACTGAAGCTTTCTTT; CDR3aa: CASSPALNTEAFF
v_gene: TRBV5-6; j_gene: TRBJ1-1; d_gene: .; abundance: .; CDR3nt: TGTGCCAGCAGCTTGGTAGCAGGGAGGTCTACTGAAGCTTTCTTT; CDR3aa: CASSLVAGRSTEAFF
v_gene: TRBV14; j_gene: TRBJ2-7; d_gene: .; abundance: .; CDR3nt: TGTGCCAGCAGCCAAGCCAACTACGAGCAGTACTTC; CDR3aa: CASSQANYEQYF
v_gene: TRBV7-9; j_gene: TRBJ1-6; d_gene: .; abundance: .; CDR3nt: TGTGCCAGCAGCTTAGCGATGGAAGGGAGTAATTCACCCCTCCACTTT; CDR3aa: CASSLAMEGSNSPLHF
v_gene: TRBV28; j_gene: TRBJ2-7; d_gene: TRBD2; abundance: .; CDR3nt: TGTGCCATCCTGGGGGGGAGGGCCTACGAGCAGTACTTC; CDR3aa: CAILGGRAYEQYF
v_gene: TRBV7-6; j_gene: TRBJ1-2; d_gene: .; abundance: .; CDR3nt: TGTGCCAGCAGCTTTCAGGGGTATGGCTACACCTTC; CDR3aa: CASSFQGYGYTF
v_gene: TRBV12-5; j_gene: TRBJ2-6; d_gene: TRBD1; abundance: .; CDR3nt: TGTGCTAGTGGTTTGGCACTACTCGGACAGGGATTCATCTCTGGGGCCAACGGCCTGACTTTC; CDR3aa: CASGLALLGQGFISGANGLTF
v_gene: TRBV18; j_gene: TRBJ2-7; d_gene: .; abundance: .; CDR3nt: TGTGCCAGCTCACCGGAGGGGTACGAGCAGTACTTC; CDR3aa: CASSPEGYEQYF
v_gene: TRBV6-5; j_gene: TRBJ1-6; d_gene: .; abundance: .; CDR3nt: TGTGCCAGCAGTCTCGCGGGTTATTCACCCCTCCACTTT; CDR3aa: CASSLAGYSPLHF
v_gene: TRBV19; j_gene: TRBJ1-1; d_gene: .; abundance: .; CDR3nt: TGTGCCAGTAGTATAGGCAGACTGAAACAAATGAACACTGAAGCTTTCTTT; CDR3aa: CASSIGRLKQMNTEAFF
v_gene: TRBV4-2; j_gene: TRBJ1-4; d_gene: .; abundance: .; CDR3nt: TGTGCCAGCAGCCAAGATTATAATGAAAAACTGTTTTTT; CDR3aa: CASSQDYNEKLFF
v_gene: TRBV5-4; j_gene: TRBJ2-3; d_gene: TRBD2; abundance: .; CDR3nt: TGTGCCAGCAGCCCCTTAGCGGGGGCCCACACAGATACGCAGTATTTT; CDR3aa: CASSPLAGAHTDTQYF
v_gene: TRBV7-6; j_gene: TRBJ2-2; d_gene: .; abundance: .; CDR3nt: TGTGCCAGCAGCTCCTCGGGGAGTTATCGCACCGGGGAGCTGTTTTTT; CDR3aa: CASSSSGSYRTGELFF
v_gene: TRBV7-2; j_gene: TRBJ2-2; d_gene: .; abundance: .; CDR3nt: TGTGCCAGCAGCTTAGCCGGGAACGGGGAGCTGTTTTTT; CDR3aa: CASSLAGNGELFF
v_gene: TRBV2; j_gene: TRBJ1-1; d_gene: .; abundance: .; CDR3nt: TGTGCCAGCAGTGAGGGAGGCAGGCTGAACACTGAAGCTTTCTTT; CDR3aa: CASSEGGRLNTEAFF
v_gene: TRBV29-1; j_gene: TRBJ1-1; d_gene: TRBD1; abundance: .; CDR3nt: TGCAGCGTTGGGGGGACAGGGGGCTCGGACACTGAAGCTTTCTTT; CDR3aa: CSVGGTGGSDTEAFF
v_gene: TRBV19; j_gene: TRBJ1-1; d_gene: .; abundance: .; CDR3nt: TGTGCCAGTAGTATCTGGGCGCACACTGAAGCTTTCTTT; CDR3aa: CASSIWAHTEAFF
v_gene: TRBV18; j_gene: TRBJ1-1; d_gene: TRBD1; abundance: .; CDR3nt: TGTGCCAGCTCACCACAGGGACAGGGGGGTTTCTGGGTGAACACTGAAGCTTTCTTT; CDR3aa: CASSPQGQGGFWVNTEAFF
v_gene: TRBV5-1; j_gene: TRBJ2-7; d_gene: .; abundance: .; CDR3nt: TGCGCCAGCAGCTTGGACCCTCTGAGCTCCTACGAGCAGTACTTC; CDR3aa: CASSLDPLSSYEQYF
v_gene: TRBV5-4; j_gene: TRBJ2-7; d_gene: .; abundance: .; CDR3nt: TGTGCCAGCAGCTTGGGCCTAGCGAACTACGAGCAGTACTTC; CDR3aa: CASSLGLANYEQYF
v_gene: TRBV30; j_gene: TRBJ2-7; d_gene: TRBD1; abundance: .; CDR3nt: TGTGCCTGGAGTGTAAGGGGGACAGGGGGCAGCTACGAGCAGTACTTC; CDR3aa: CAWSVRGTGGSYEQYF
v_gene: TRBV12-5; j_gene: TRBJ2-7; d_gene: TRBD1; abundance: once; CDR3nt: TGTGCTAGTGGTTTGGTAATAACAGGGGGCTCGTTCGAGCAGTACTTC; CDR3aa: CASGLVITGGSFEQYF
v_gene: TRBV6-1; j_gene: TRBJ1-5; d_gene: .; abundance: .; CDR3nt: TGTGCCAGTCAACAGGTCAATAGCAATCAGCCCCAGCATTTT; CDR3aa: CASQQVNSNQPQHF
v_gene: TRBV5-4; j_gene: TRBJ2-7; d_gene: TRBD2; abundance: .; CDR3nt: TGTGCCAGCAGCGAGACTAGCGGGCCTTGGTCCTACGAGCAGTACTTC; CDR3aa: CASSETSGPWSYEQYF
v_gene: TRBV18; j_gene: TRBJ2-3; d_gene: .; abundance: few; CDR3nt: TGTGCCAGCTCACCAGGGACTTTGATCACAGATACGCAGTATTTT; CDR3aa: CASSPGTLITDTQYF
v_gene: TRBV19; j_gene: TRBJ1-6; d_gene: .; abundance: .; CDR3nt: TGTGCCAGCGGGGGGGGATTGTCACCCCTCCACTTT; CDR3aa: CASGGGLSPLHF
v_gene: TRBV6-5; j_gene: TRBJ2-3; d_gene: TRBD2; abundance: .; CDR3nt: TGTGCCAGCAGCCTACTAGCGGGAGGCACAGATACGCAGTATTTT; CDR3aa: CASSLLAGGTDTQYF
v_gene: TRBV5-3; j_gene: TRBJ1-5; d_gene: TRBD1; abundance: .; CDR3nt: TGTGCCAGAAGCTTGGATATTTTACGGGACAGGGGGCGAGGCAAGCATTTT; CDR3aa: CARSLDILRDRGRGKHF
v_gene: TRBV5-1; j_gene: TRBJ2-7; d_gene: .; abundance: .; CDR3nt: TGCGCCAGCAGCTTTGGCCCGCTCGAGGACTACGAGCAGTACTTC; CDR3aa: CASSFGPLEDYEQYF
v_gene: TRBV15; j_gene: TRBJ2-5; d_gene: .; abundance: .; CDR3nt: TGTGCCACCAGCAGAGTCCGCCTCGGGGGCCAAGAGACCCAGTACTTC; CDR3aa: CATSRVRLGGQETQYF
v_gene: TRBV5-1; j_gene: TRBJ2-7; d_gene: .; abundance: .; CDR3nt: TGCGCCAGCAGTTCTTCCTACGAGCAGTACTTC; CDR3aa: CASSSSYEQYF
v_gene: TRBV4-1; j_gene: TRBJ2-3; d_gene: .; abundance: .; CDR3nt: TGCGCCAGCAGCCAAGAGGCTAGAAGCACAGATACGCAGTATTTT; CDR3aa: CASSQEARSTDTQYF
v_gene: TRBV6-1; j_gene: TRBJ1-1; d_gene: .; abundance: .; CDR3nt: TGTGCCAGCAGCTATATTCCAGGGGACGAAGCTTTCTTT; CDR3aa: CASSYIPGDEAFF
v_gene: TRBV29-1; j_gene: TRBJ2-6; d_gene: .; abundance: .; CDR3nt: TGCAGCGTTGATGACAGCTCTGGGGCCAACGGCCTGACTTTC; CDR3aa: CSVDDSSGANGLTF
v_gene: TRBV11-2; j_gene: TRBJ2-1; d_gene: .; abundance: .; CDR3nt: TGTGCCAGCAGCCCCCCAAGCGCGGATGAGCAGTTCTTC; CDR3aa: CASSPPSADEQFF
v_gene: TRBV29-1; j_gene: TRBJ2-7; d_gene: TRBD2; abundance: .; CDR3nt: TGCAGCGTTGTCGCACTAGCGGGGAGGGCCCGGGAGCAGTACTTC; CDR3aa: CSVVALAGRAREQYF
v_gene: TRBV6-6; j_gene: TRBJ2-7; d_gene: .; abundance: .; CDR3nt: TGTGCCAGCAGTTACGGCGGTACCTCCGAGCAGTACTTC; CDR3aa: CASSYGGTSEQYF
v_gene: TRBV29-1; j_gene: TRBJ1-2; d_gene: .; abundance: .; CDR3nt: TGCAGCGTTATCCCACTTAACTATGGCTACACCTTC; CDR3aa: CSVIPLNYGYTF